This TCR beta chain emerged from a study of post-analysis software for immune sequencing data. Broader study findings: Relative to controls, patients had roughly five TRBV segments at higher frequency, with TRBV5-6, TRBV5-1 and TRBV20-1 among these. Strong co-clustering by F measure was seen for same-batch samples.

To note about this clonotype: The antigen remains undetermined.

Prepared TCR beta cDNA libraries contained unique molecular identifiers. TCRdb re-called the PCR reads through MiXCR, storing one row per CDR3 protein. The table lists hundreds of thousands of distinct CDR3 sequences, 30% of them singletons. V lost 7 bases and J lost 9, with 22 bases in between. The CDR3 has 14 residues. Germline V lookup: CDR1 MNHEY, CDR2 SMNVEV (reference sequence). Source material: blood. The clonotype originates from a girl between 10 and 17 years old with multiple sclerosis. V gene TRBV27 combines with J gene TRBJ2-7; D uncertain. CDR3 protein: CASIKTSWDDGQYF. The CDR3 DNA reads TGTGCCAGCATTAAAACATCCTGGGATGACGGGCAGTACTTC.